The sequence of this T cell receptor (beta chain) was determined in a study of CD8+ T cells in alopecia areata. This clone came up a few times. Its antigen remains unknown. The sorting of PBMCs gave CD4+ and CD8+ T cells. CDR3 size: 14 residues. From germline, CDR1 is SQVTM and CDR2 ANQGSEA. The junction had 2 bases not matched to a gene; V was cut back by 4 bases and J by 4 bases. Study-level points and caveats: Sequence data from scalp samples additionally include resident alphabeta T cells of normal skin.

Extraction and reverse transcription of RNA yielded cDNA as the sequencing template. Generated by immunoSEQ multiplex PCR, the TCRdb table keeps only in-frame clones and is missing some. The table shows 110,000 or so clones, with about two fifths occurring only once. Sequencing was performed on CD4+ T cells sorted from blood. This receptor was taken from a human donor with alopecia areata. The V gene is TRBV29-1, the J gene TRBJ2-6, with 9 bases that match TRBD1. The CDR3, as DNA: TGCAGCGTTGGGGACAGGGCCGGGGCCAACGTCCTGACTTTC. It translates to CSVGDRAGANVLTF.